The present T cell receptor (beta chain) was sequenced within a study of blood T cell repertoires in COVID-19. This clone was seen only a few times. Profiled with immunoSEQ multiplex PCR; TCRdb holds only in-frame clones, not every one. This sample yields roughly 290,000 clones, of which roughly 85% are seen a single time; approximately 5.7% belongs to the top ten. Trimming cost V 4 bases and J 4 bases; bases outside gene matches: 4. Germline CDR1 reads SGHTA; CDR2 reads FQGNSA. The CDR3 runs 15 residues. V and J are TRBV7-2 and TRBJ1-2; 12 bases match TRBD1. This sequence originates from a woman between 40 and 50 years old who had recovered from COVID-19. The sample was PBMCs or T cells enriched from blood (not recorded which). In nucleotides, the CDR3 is TGTGCCAGCAGCTACGGGACAGGGGGCCTCTATGGCTACACCTTC. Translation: CASSYGTGGLYGYTF. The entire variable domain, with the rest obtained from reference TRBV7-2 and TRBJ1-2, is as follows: GAGVSQSPSNKVTEKGKDVELRCDPISGHTALYWYRQSLGQGLEFLIYFQGNSAPDKSGLPSDRFSAERTGGSVSTLTIQRTQQEDSAVYLCASSYGTGGLYGYTFGSGTRLTVV.